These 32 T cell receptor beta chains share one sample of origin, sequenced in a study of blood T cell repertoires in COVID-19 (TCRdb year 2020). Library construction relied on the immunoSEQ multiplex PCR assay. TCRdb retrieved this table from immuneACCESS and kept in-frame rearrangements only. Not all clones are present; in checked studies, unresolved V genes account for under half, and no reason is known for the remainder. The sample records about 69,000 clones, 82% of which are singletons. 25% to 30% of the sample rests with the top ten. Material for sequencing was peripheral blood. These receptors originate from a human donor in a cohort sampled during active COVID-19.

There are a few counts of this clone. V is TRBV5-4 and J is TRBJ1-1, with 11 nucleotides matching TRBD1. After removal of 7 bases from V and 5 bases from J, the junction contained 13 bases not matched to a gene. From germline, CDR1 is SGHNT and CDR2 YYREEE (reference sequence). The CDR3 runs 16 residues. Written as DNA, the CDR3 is TGTGCCAGCTCGCCTCGGGACAGGGGGGTTCAGACTGAAGCTTTCTTT. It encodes CASSPRDRGVQTEAFF.

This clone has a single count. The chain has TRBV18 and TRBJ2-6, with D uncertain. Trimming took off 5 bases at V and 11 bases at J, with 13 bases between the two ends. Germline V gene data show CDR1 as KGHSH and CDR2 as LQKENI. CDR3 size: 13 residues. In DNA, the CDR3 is TGTGCCAGCTCAGAACGACATAAACACGTCCTGACTTTC. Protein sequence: CASSERHKHVLTF.

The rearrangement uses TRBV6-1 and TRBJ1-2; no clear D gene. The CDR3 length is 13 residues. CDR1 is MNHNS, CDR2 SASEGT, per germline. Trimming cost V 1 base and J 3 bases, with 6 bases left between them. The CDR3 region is CASSEGHYYGYTF. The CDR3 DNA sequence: TGTGCCAGCAGTGAAGGACACTACTATGGCTACACCTTC.

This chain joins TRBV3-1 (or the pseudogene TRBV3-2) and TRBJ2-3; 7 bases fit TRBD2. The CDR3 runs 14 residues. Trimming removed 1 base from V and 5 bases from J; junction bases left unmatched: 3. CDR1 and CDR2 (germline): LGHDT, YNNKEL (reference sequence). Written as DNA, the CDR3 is TGTGCCAGCAGCCAAGTGGGCGGGGGAGATACGCAGTATTTT. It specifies CASSQVGGGDTQYF.

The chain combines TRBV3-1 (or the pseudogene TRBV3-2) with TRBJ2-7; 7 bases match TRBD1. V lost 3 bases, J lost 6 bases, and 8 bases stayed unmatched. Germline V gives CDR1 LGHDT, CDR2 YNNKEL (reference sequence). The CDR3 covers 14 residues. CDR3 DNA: TGTGCCAGCAGCCAGGGTAATACAGGGGCCGAGCAGTACTTC. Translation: CASSQGNTGAEQYF.

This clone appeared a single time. CDR3 loop: CASSPPGGGYTF. The CDR3 DNA follows: TGTGCCAGCAGCCCCCCGGGGGGAGGCTACACCTTC. The chain employs TRBV9 and TRBJ1-2; D perhaps matches TRBD1 (5 bases). The germline CDR1 and CDR2 sequences are SGDLS and YYNGEE. This CDR3 region has 12 residues. Trimming removed 4 bases from V and 8 bases from J, with 12 bases in between.

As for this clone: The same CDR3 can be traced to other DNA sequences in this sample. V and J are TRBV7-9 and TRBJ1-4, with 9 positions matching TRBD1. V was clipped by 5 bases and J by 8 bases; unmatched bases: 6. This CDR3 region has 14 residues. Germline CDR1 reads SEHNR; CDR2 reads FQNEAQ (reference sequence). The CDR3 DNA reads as TGTGCCAGCAGCCCGACAGGGGGTGGGGAAAAACTGTTTTTT. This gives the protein CASSPTGGGEKLFF.

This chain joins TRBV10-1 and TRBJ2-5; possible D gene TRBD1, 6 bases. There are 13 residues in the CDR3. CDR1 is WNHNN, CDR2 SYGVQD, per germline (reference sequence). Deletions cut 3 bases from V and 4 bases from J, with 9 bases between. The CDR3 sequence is CASSDGRGETQYF. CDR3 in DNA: TGCGCCAGCAGTGATGGCAGGGGAGAGACCCAGTACTTC.

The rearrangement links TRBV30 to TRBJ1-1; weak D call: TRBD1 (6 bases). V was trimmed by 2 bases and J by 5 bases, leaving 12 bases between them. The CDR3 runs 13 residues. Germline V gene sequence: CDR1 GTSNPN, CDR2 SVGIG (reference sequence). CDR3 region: CAWSYRVGTEAFF. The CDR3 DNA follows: TGTGCCTGGAGTTACAGGGTAGGGACTGAAGCTTTCTTT.

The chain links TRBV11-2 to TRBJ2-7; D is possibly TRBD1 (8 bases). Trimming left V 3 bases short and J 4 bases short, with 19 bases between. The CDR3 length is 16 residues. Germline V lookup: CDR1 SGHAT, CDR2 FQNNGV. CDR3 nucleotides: TGTGCCAGCAGCTTTGGACAGGGTGGGGGGGTATACGAGCAGTACTTC. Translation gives CASSFGQGGGVYEQYF.

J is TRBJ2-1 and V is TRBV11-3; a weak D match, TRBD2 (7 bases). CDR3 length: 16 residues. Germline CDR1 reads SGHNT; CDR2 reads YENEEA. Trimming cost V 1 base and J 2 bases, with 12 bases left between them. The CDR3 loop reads CASSLVGGAPYNEQFF. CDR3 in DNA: TGTGCCAGCAGCTTAGTTGGGGGGGCCCCCTACAATGAGCAGTTCTTC. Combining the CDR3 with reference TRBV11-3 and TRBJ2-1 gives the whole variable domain EAGVVQSPRYKIIEKKQPVAFWCNPISGHNTLYWYLQNLGQGPELLIRYENEEAVDDSQLPKDRFSAERLKGVDSTLKIQPAELGDSAVYLCASSLVGGAPYNEQFFGPGTRLTVL.

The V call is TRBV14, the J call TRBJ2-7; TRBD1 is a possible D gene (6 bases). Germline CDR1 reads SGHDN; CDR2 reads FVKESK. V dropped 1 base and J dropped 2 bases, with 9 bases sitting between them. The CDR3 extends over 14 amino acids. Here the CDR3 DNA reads TGTGCCAGCAGCCAAGTTACAGGGCCCTACGAGCAGTACTTC. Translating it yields CASSQVTGPYEQYF. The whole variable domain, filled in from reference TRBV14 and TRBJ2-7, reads EAGVTQFPSHSVIEKGQTVTLRCDPISGHDNLYWYRRVMGKEIKFLLHFVKESKQDESGMPNNRFLAERTGGTYSTLKVQPAELEDSGVYFCASSQVTGPYEQYFGPGTRLTVT.

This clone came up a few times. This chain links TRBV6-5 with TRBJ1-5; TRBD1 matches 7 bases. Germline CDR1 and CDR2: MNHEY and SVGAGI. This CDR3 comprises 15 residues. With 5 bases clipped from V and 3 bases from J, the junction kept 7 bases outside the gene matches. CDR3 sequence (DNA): TGTGCCAGCAGTATAACAGGGGCGGTCAATCAGCCCCAGCATTTT. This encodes CASSITGAVNQPQHF.

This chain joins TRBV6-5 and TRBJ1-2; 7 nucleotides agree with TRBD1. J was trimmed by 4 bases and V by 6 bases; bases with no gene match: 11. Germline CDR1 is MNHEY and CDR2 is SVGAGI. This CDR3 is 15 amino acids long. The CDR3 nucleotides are TGTGCCAGCAGCGATCCTGGGACAGCCCCCTATGGCTACACCTTC. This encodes CASSDPGTAPYGYTF.

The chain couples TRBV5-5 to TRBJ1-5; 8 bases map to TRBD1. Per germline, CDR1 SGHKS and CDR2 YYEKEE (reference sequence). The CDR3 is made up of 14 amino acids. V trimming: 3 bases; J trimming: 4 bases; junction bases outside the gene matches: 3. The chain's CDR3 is CASSWTGTNQPQHF. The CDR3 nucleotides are TGTGCCAGCAGCTGGACAGGGACGAATCAGCCCCAGCATTTT.

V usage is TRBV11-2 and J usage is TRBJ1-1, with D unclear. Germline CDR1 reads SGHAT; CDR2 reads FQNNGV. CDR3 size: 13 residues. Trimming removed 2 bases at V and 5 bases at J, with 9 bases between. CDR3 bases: TGTGCCAGCAGCTTAAACAGAGTTACTGAAGCTTTCTTT. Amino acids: CASSLNRVTEAFF.

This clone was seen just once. The CDR3 here is CASSLRTGQEKLFF. The DNA of the CDR3 is TGTGCCAGTAGTCTTCGGACAGGGCAGGAAAAACTGTTTTTT. The rearrangement links TRBV19 to TRBJ1-4; 8 nucleotides line up with TRBD1. V was pared by 5 bases and J by 8 bases, with 7 bases of the junction left unmatched. CDR1 and CDR2 from the germline V gene are LNHDA and SQIVND (reference sequence). This CDR3 has 14 residues.

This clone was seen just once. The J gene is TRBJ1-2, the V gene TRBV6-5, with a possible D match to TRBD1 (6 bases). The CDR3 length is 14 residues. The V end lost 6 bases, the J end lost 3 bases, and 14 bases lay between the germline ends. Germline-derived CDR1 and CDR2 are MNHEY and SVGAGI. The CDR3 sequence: CASSLGGIDYGYTF. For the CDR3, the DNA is TGTGCCAGCAGCCTAGGGGGTATCGACTATGGCTACACCTTC.

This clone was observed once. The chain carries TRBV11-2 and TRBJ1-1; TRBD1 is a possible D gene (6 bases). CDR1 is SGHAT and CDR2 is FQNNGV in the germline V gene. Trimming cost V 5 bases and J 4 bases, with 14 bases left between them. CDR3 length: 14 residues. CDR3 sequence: CASSPGGAPTEAFF. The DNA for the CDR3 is TGTGCCAGCAGCCCGGGGGGGGCGCCCACTGAAGCTTTCTTT.

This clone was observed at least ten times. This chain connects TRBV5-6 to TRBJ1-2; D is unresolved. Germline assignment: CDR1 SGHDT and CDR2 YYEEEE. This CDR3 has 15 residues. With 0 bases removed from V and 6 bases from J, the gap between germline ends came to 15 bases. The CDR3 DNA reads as TGTGCCAGCAGCTTGGCGGGAGTTTCCTTAGATGGCTACACCTTC. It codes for CASSLAGVSLDGYTF.

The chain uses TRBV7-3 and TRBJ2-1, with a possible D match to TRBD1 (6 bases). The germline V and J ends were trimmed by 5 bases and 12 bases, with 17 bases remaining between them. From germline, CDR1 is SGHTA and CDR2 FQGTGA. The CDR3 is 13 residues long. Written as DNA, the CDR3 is TGTGCCAGCAGCGCCTACAGGGCGTCTGGGCAGTTCTTC. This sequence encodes CASSAYRASGQFF.

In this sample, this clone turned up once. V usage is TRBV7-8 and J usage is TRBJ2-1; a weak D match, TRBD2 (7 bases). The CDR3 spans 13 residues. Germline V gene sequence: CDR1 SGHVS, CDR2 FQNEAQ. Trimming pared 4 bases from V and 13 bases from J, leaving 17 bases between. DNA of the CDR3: TGTGCCAGCAGCTCACGCTCGGGGGGCCCACAGTTCTTC. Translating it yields CASSSRSGGPQFF.

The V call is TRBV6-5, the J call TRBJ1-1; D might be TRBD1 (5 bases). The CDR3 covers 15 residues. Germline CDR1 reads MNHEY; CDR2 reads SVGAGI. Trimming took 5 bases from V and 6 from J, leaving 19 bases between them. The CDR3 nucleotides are TGTGCCAGCAGTCCATATGCTCGACAGTACCCTGAAGCTTTCTTT. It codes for CASSPYARQYPEAFF.

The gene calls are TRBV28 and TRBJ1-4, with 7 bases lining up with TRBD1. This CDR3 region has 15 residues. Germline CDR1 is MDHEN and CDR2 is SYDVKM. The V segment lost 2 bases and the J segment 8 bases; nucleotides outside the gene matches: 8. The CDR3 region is CASSLLNRGREKLFF. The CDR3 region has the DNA TGTGCCAGCAGTTTACTTAATAGGGGGCGGGAAAAACTGTTTTTT.

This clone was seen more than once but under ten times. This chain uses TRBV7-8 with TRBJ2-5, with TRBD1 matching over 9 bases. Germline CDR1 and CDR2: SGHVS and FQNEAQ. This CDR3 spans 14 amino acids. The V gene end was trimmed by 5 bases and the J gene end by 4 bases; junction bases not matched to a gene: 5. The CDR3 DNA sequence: TGTGCCAGCAGCCTTAACAGGGGGCGAGAGACCCAGTACTTC. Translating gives CASSLNRGRETQYF.

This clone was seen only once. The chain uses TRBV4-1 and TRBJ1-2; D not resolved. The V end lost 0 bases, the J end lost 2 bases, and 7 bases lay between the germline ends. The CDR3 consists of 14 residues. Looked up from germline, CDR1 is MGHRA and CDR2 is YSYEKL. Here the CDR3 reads CASSQDNRNYGYTF. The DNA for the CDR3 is TGCGCCAGCAGCCAAGATAACAGAAACTATGGCTACACCTTC.

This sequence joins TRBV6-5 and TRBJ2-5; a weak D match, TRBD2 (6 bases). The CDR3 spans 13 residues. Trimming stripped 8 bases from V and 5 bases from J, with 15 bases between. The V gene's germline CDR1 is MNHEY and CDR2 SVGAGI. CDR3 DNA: TGTGCCAGCGGGGCGGGGAAATGGGAGACCCAGTACTTC. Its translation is CASGAGKWETQYF.

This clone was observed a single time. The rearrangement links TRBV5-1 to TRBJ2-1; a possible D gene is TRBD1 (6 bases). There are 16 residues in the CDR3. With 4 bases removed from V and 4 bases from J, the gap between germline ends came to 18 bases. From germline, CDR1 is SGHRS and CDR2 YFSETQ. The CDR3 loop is CASSLDRGGGYNEQFF. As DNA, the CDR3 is TGCGCCAGCAGCCTAGACAGAGGGGGTGGGTACAATGAGCAGTTCTTC.

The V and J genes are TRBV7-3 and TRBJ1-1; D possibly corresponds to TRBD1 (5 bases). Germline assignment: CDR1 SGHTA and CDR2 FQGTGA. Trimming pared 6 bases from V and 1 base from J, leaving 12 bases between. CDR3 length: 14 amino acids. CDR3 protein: CASSYQGGNTEAFF. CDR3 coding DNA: TGTGCCAGCAGTTACCAGGGAGGGAACACTGAAGCTTTCTTT.

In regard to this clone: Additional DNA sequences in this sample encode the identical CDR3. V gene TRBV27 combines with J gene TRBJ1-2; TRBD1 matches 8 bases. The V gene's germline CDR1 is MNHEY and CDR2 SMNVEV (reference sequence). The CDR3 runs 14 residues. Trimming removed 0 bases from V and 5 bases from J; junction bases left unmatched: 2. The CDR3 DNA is TGTGCCAGCAGTTTATCAGGACAGGGATATGGCTACACCTTC. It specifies CASSLSGQGYGYTF.

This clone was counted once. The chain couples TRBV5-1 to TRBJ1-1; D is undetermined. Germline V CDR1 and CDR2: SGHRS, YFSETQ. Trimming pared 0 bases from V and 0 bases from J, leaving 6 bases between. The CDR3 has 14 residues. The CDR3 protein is CASSLDTLNTEAFF. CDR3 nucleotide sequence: TGCGCCAGCAGCTTGGACACCTTGAACACTGAAGCTTTCTTT.

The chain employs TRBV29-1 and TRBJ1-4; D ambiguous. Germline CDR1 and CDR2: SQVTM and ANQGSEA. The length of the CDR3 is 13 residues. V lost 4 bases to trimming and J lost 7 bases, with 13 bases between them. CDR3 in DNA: TGCAGCGTTGCTTCCGTCTATACTGAAAAACTGTTTTTT. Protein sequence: CSVASVYTEKLFF.